The rows below give T cell receptor beta chains drawn from one sample of a study of blood T cell repertoires in COVID-19. The table came from immunoSEQ multiplex PCR; TCRdb's copy has only in-frame clones and leaves some out. The repertoire holds 28,000 or so clones, with roughly 91% as singletons. Sequencing was done on a sample of peripheral blood. These receptors originate from a human donor with active COVID-19. The donor label of this sample is uncertain. Both conserved end residues are part of each CDR3. Fields, in order: V gene, D gene, clone size, CDR3 protein. A D gene is named only where the DNA matches it firmly. Some rows have no size entry. The others give once, few or many, or a class for an expanded clone.

>TRBV4-3|-|-
CASSLRRDTEAFF
>TRBV5-1|-|-
CASSLEGRGSDNEQFF
>TRBV27|-|few
CASGPGSRYEQYF
>TRBV7-2|TRBD1|-
CASSPTGYSNQPQHF
>TRBV6-5|-|-
CASRKTGEETQYF
>TRBV27|TRBD1|-
CASRTGGNEQFF
>TRBV14|TRBD1|-
CASSIRTGMNTEAFF
>TRBV11-2|TRBD2|-
CASLKGGGPDGELFF
>TRBV9|TRBD2|-
CASGRLAGGGDTQYF
>TRBV9|-|-
CASSLRDWGYRDNEQFF
>TRBV9|TRBD1|-
CASSPPTGFTDTQYF
>TRBV11-2|TRBD1|-
CASSLGPDRASGENTEAFF
>TRBV12-3/TRBV12-4|TRBD1|-
CASSPDDRAEQYF
>TRBV9|TRBD2|-
CASSVAGGPETQYF
>TRBV18|TRBD2|few
CASSPLPIAGATTGELFF
>TRBV7-2|-|-
CASSLARGLYQETQYF
>TRBV7-9|-|-
CASSLVGQGSPYEQYF
>TRBV3-1/TRBV3-2|TRBD2|-
CASSQDPRPGLAGLTEQFF
>TRBV11-2|TRBD1|-
CASRQGTEAFF
>TRBV29-1|-|-
CSVEQRGSNTIYF
>TRBV19|TRBD1|-
CASSVTGNNQPQHF
>TRBV21-1|-|-
CASSKEGRGREDLYNEQFF
>TRBV9|-|-
CASSVDGRGAHNEQFF
>TRBV5-1|-|-
CASSPTGNNEQFF
>TRBV19|-|-
CASSKGLGKTQYF
>TRBV21-1|-|-
CASSNVAGDYGYTF
>TRBV6-5|-|-
CASTPGAGDQPQHF
>TRBV6-5|TRBD1|-
CASSPDRAPNIQYF